The rows below give T cell receptor beta chains drawn from one sample of a study of T cell responses to AZD1222 COVID-19 vaccine. Measured with immunoSEQ multiplex PCR; TCRdb has only the in-frame clones, and not every one. The sample holds some 140,000 clones, 88% seen once. The specimen comprised peripheral blood, sampled on day 0 of AZD1222 vaccination. The receptors were gathered from an adult in good health. Both conserved end residues are part of each CDR3. Fields, in order: clone size, J gene, D gene, V gene, CDR3 protein, CDR3 DNA. A D gene is named only where the DNA matches it firmly. Rows give clone size only sometimes, using once, few, many, or a class for an expanded clone.

size: .; J: TRBJ1-1; D: TRBD1; V: TRBV7-2; CDR3: CASSSTDRVEAFF; DNA: TGTGCCAGCAGCTCCACGGACAGGGTCGAAGCTTTCTTT
size: .; J: TRBJ2-1; D: .; V: TRBV6-2/TRBV6-3; CDR3: CASSPRGGRSNEQFF; DNA: TGTGCCAGCAGTCCAAGGGGGGGCCGAAGCAATGAGCAGTTCTTC
size: .; J: TRBJ1-1; D: TRBD1; V: TRBV18; CDR3: CASSQGANTEAFF; DNA: TGTGCCAGCTCACAGGGGGCAAACACTGAAGCTTTCTTT
size: .; J: TRBJ2-7; D: TRBD2; V: TRBV4-3; CDR3: CASSQETSGGGEQYF; DNA: TGCGCCAGCAGCCAGGAGACTAGCGGGGGGGGCGAGCAGTACTTC
size: .; J: TRBJ1-1; D: .; V: TRBV11-3; CDR3: CASSRDKGTEAFF; DNA: TGTGCCAGCAGCCGCGACAAGGGCACTGAAGCTTTCTTT
size: .; J: TRBJ1-2; D: .; V: TRBV7-6; CDR3: CASSSGSGVNYGYTF; DNA: TGTGCCAGCAGCTCAGGGTCAGGGGTAAACTATGGCTACACCTTC
size: once; J: TRBJ1-2; D: .; V: TRBV9; CDR3: CASSPTQANYGYTF; DNA: TGTGCCAGCAGCCCCACCCAAGCTAACTATGGCTACACCTTC
size: once; J: TRBJ2-7; D: .; V: TRBV28; CDR3: CASSQRAETYEQYF; DNA: TGTGCCAGCAGCCAAAGAGCCGAAACCTACGAGCAGTACTTC
size: .; J: TRBJ1-5; D: .; V: TRBV7-2; CDR3: CASSFQDRMSQPQHF; DNA: TGTGCCAGCAGCTTCCAAGACAGGATGAGTCAGCCCCAGCATTTT
size: .; J: TRBJ2-5; D: .; V: TRBV5-1; CDR3: CASSLATREPSQETQYF; DNA: TGCGCCAGCAGCTTGGCAACCCGGGAGCCTAGCCAAGAGACCCAGTACTTC
size: .; J: TRBJ2-7; D: .; V: TRBV28; CDR3: CASTPRGAGSYEQYF; DNA: TGTGCCAGCACCCCCCGGGGGGCAGGGAGCTACGAGCAGTACTTC
size: .; J: TRBJ1-2; D: .; V: TRBV6-6; CDR3: CASSVGGANYGYTF; DNA: TGTGCCAGCAGTGTGGGGGGCGCTAACTATGGCTACACCTTC
size: .; J: TRBJ2-3; D: .; V: TRBV9; CDR3: CASSVGGHADPSTDTQYF; DNA: TGTGCCAGCAGCGTAGGGGGCCATGCGGACCCTAGCACAGATACGCAGTATTTT
size: .; J: TRBJ2-2; D: .; V: TRBV18; CDR3: CASSPLNGIDTGELFF; DNA: TGTGCCAGCTCACCATTAAACGGAATAGACACCGGGGAGCTGTTTTTT
size: .; J: TRBJ1-2; D: .; V: TRBV7-2; CDR3: CASSPATVFGGYTF; DNA: TGTGCCAGCAGCCCAGCTACAGTTTTTGGCGGCTACACCTTC
size: .; J: TRBJ2-2; D: TRBD2; V: TRBV18; CDR3: CASSPRLAGTNTGELFF; DNA: TGTGCCAGCTCACCGCGGCTAGCGGGGACGAACACCGGGGAGCTGTTTTTT
size: .; J: TRBJ1-3; D: .; V: TRBV5-5; CDR3: CASSPGGTGSGNTIYF; DNA: TGTGCCAGCAGCCCCGGCGGGACGGGCTCTGGAAACACCATATATTTT
size: .; J: TRBJ2-1; D: TRBD2; V: TRBV29-1; CDR3: CSVVLAGGNNEQFF; DNA: TGCAGCGTTGTTCTAGCGGGGGGGAACAATGAGCAGTTCTTC
size: .; J: TRBJ1-1; D: .; V: TRBV6-2/TRBV6-3; CDR3: CASSYPMNTEAFF; DNA: TGTGCCAGCAGTTACCCAATGAACACTGAAGCTTTCTTT
size: .; J: TRBJ1-2; D: .; V: TRBV3-1/TRBV3-2; CDR3: CASSQEGQGRSGYTF; DNA: TGTGCCAGCAGCCAAGAAGGGCAGGGGAGGTCTGGCTACACCTTC
size: .; J: TRBJ1-1; D: .; V: TRBV2; CDR3: CASSGGNTEAFF; DNA: TGTGCCAGCAGTGGCGGGAACACTGAAGCTTTCTTT
size: once; J: TRBJ2-2; D: .; V: TRBV10-3; CDR3: CAISVLGGADTGELFF; DNA: TGTGCCATCAGTGTCTTAGGGGGGGCGGACACCGGGGAGCTGTTTTTT
size: .; J: TRBJ2-5; D: .; V: TRBV19; CDR3: CATRPTGQETQYF; DNA: TGTGCCACTAGACCCACAGGCCAAGAGACCCAGTACTTC
size: .; J: TRBJ1-2; D: .; V: TRBV12-3/TRBV12-4; CDR3: CASSFQAYYGYTF; DNA: TGTGCCAGCAGTTTTCAGGCCTACTATGGCTACACCTTC
size: .; J: TRBJ1-1; D: .; V: TRBV2; CDR3: CASTRGETEAFF; DNA: TGTGCCAGCACGCGGGGGGAAACTGAAGCTTTCTTT
size: few; J: TRBJ1-2; D: .; V: TRBV18; CDR3: CASSPNSGEYGYTF; DNA: TGTGCCAGCTCACCTAATTCCGGGGAATATGGCTACACCTTC
size: .; J: TRBJ2-1; D: TRBD2; V: TRBV9; CDR3: CASSVSGALGEQFF; DNA: TGTGCCAGCAGCGTAAGCGGGGCCTTGGGGGAGCAGTTCTTC
size: .; J: TRBJ1-3; D: .; V: TRBV4-3; CDR3: CASSQDNTVSGNTIYF; DNA: TGCGCCAGCAGCCAAGATAACACAGTCTCTGGAAACACCATATATTTT
size: .; J: TRBJ1-1; D: TRBD1; V: TRBV7-9; CDR3: CASSPDRWTGGTEAFF; DNA: TGTGCCAGCAGCCCAGACCGTTGGACAGGGGGCACTGAAGCTTTCTTT
size: few; J: TRBJ1-1; D: .; V: TRBV7-2; CDR3: CASSLGAVNTEAFF; DNA: TGTGCCAGCAGCTTAGGGGCTGTGAACACTGAAGCTTTCTTT
size: .; J: TRBJ1-3; D: TRBD1; V: TRBV5-1; CDR3: CASSLGSTGAGNTIYF; DNA: TGCGCCAGCAGCTTGGGCTCGACAGGGGCTGGAAACACCATATATTTT
size: .; J: TRBJ1-5; D: .; V: TRBV27; CDR3: CASISPGDNQPQHF; DNA: TGTGCCAGCATTTCCCCAGGAGACAATCAGCCCCAGCATTTT
size: .; J: TRBJ2-2; D: TRBD2; V: TRBV28; CDR3: CASSQGGMGTGELFF; DNA: TGTGCCAGCAGTCAGGGAGGGATGGGCACCGGGGAGCTGTTTTTT